The 4 T cell receptor beta chains reported below all come from one sample, sequenced in a study of T cell changes during pregnancy in multiple sclerosis. Sequenced by immunoSEQ multiplex PCR; TCRdb stores in-frame clones only, minus some. The table lists more than 35,000 clones, approximately 89% of them singletons. Sequencing used CD4+ T cells from peripheral blood mononuclear cells, obtained after pregnancy. Receptor source: a female donor in good health, enrolled as a control in a pregnancy study.

The chain links TRBV7-9 to TRBJ1-5, with TRBD1 as a possible D gene (6 bases). Trimming took off 5 bases at V and 0 bases at J, with 14 bases between the two ends. Germline CDR1 reads SEHNR; CDR2 reads FQNEAQ (reference sequence). The CDR3 length is 16 residues. CDR3 DNA: TGTGCCAGCAGCCCGGAACAGGGCTCTAGCAATCAGCCCCAGCATTTT. It yields the protein CASSPEQGSSNQPQHF.

This clone was detected only once. The gene calls are TRBV4-3 and TRBJ2-7, with a weak D call TRBD1 (6 bases). The germline V gene has CDR1 LGHNA and CDR2 YSLEER. V was shortened by 0 bases and J by 3 bases, with 12 bases between the two germline ends. The CDR3 extends over 15 amino acids. The CDR3 loop reads CASSQDSGTLYEQYF. CDR3 DNA sequence: TGCGCCAGCAGCCAAGATAGTGGGACACTCTACGAGCAGTACTTC.

This clone was found once. The chain is built from TRBV6-1 and TRBJ2-1; D may be TRBD2 (5 bases). The CDR3 covers 15 residues. Germline V gene lookup returns CDR1 MNHNS and CDR2 SASEGT. Trimming shortened V by 6 bases and J by 5 bases, and 17 bases separated the two germline ends. CDR3 loop: CASRVKGGRDNEQFF. CDR3 bases: TGTGCCAGCAGGGTAAAAGGTGGGAGAGACAATGAGCAGTTCTTC.

The V and J genes are TRBV5-1 and TRBJ1-1; 7 nucleotides match TRBD1. Germline CDR1 is SGHRS and CDR2 is YFSETQ. This CDR3 region has 14 residues. V shed 3 bases and J 0 bases; nucleotides not matched to a gene: 2. The CDR3 protein is CASSWTGVNTEAFF. CDR3 DNA: TGCGCCAGCAGCTGGACAGGAGTGAACACTGAAGCTTTCTTT.